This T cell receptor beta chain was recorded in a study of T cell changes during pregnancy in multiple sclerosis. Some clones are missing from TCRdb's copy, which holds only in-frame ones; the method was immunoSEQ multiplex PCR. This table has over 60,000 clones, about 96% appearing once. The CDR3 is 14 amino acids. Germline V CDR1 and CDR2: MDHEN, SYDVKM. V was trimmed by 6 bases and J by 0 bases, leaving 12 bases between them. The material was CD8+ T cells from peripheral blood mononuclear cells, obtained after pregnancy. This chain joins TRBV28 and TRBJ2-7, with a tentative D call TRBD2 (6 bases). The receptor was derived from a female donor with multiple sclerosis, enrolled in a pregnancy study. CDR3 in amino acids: CASRDQGLSYEQYF. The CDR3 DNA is TGTGCCAGCAGGGATCAGGGACTCTCCTACGAGCAGTACTTC.